This T cell receptor beta chain was retrieved from a study of regulatory T cells in long-lasting Graves disease. General study findings and limits: Analysis covered peripheral blood alone, not thyroid tissue. Persistent cases favored TRBV28, TRBJ1-2 and TRBJ2-5.

Assembly of TCR beta libraries relied on iRepertoire HTBI primers together with Arm-PCR of CDR3 regions. Each CDR3 protein gets one entry after TCRdb re-called the multiplex PCR reads with MiXCR. The sample records some 460,000 distinct CDR3 sequences, roughly 16% being singletons. Specified time point: newly diagnosed GD, antithyroid drugs for less than 3 months. PBMCs provided the RNA from which the TCR library was made. Germline V CDR1 and CDR2: SGHVS, FNYEAQ. This CDR3 is built from 14 residues. The V segment lost 5 bases and the J segment 3 bases; nucleotides outside the gene matches: 4. This clonotype was detected many times. Its antigen is as yet unknown. This same sample was also part of a study on T cells in Graves' hyperthyroidism and ophthalmopathy. This second report adds: Appearing also in blood were most of the thyroid clonotypes expanded above 0.001. Using 13 V-J features, a model discriminated ophthalmopathy from stable hyperthyroidism.

V gene TRBV7-6 combines with J gene TRBJ2-1; 7 nucleotides align to TRBD1. This TCR came from a man between 35 and 55 years old with Graves disease. This material consisted of peripheral blood mononuclear cells (PBMCs), taken at new diagnosis, from a patient treated with antithyroid drugs. DNA of the CDR3: TGTGCCAGCAGCCAAACAGGGGACTACAATGAGCAGTTCTTC. Protein product: CASSQTGDYNEQFF.